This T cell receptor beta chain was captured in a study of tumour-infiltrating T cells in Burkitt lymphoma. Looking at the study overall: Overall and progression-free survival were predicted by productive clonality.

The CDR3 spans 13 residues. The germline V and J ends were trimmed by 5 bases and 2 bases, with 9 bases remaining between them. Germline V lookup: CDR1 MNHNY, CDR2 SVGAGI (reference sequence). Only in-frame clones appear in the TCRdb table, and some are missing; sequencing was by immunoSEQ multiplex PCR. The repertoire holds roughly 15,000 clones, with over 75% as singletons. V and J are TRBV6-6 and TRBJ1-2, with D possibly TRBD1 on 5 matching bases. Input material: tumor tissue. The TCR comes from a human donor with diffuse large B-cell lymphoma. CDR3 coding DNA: TGTGCCAGCAGTGGGAGACAGAACTATGGCTACACCTTC. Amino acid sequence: CASSGRQNYGYTF.